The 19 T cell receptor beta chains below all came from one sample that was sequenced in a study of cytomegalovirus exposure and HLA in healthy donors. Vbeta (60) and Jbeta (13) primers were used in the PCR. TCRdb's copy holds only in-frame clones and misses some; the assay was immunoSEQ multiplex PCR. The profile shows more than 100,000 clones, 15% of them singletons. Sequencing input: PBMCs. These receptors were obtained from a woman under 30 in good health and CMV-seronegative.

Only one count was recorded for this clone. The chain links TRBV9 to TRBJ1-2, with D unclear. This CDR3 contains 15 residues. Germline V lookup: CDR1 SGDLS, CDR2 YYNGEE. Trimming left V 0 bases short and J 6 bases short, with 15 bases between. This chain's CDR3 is CASSVEPGLIHGYTF. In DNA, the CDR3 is TGTGCCAGCAGCGTAGAACCAGGACTGATCCATGGCTACACCTTC.

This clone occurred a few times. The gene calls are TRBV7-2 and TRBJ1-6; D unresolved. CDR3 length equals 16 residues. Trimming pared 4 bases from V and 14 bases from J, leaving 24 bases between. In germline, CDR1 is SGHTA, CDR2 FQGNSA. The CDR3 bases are TGTGCCAGCAGCTCCCCGCGGAGGCCGGCGAGTTGGGCCCTCCACTTT. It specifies CASSSPRRPASWALHF.

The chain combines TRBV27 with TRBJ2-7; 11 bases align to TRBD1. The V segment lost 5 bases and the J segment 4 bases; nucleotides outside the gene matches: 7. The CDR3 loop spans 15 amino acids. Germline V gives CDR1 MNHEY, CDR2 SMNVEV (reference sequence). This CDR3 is CASSLADRGRYEQYF. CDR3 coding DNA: TGTGCCAGCAGTCTAGCGGACAGGGGGCGGTACGAGCAGTACTTC.

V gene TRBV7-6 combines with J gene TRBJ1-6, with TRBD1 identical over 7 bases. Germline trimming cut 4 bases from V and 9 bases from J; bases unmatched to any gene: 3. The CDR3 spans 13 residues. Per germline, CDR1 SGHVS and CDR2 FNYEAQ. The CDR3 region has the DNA TGTGCCAGCAGCTCGGGACAGTTTTCACCCCTCCACTTT. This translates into CASSSGQFSPLHF. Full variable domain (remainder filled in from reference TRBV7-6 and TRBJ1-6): GAGVSQSPRYKVTKRGQDVALRCDPISGHVSLYWYRQALGQGPEFLTYFNYEAQQDKSGLPNDRFSAERPEGSISTLTIQRTEQRDSAMYRCASSSGQFSPLHFGNGTRLTVT.

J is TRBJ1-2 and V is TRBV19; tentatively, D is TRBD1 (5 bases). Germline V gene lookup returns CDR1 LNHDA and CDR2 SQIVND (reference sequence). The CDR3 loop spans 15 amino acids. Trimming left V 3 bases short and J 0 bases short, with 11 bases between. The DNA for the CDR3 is TGTGCCAGTAGTATGCGGACAAACTCTAACTATGGCTACACCTTC. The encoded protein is CASSMRTNSNYGYTF.

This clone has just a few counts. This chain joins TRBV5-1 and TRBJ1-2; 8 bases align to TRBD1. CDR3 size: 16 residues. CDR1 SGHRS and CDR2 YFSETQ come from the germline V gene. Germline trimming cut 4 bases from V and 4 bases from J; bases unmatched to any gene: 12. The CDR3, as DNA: TGCGCCAGCAGCCTAGGACAGGGTAGTAGATCCTATGGCTACACCTTC. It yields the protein CASSLGQGSRSYGYTF.

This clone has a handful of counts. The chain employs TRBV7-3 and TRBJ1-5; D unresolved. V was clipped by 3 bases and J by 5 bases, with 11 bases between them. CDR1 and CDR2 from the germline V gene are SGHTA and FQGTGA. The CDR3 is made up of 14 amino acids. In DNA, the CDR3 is TGTGCCAGCAGCTTCTGCTGGCCGTATCAGCCCCAGCATTTT. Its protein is CASSFCWPYQPQHF.

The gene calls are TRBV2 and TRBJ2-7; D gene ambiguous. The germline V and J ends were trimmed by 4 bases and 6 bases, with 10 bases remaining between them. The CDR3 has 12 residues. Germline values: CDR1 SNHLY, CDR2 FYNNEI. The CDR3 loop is CASSVQELEQYF. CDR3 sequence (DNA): TGTGCCAGCAGTGTCCAGGAACTCGAGCAGTACTTC.

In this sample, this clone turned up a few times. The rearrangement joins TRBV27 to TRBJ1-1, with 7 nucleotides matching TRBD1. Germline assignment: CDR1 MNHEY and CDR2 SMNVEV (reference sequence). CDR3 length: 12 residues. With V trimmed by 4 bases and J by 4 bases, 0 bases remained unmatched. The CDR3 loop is CASSSGGTEAFF. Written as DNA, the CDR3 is TGTGCCAGCAGTTCAGGGGGCACTGAAGCTTTCTTT.

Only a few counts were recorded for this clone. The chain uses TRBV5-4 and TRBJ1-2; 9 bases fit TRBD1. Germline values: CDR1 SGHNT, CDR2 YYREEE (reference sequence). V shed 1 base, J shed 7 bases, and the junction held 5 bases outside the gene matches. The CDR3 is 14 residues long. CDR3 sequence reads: CASSLYRGQGGYTF. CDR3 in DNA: TGTGCCAGCAGCTTGTACAGGGGGCAGGGTGGCTACACCTTC.

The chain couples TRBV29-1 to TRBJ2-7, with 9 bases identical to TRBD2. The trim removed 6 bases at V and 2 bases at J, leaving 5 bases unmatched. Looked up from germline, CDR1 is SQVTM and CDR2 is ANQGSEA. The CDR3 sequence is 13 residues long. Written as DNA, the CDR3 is TGCAGCGTCAGGGGACTAGCCACCTACGAGCAGTACTTC. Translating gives CSVRGLATYEQYF.

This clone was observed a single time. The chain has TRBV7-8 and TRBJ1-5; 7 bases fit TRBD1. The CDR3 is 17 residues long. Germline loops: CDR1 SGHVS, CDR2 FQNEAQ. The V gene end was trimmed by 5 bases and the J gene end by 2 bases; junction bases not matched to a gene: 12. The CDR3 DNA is TGTGCCAGCAGCCCCCAAACCGGGACAGAAGGCAATCAGCCCCAGCATTTT. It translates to CASSPQTGTEGNQPQHF.

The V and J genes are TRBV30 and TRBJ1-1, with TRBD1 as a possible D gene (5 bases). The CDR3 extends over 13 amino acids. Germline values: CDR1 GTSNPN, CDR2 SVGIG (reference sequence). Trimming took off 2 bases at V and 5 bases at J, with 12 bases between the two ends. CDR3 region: CAWSTQGGTEAFF. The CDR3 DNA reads TGTGCCTGGAGTACCCAGGGTGGGACTGAAGCTTTCTTT. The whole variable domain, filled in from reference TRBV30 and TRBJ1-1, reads SQTIHQWPATLVQPVGSPLSLECTVEGTSNPNLYWYRQAAGRGLQLLFYSVGIGQISSEVPQNLSASRPQDRQFILSSKKLLLSDSGFYLCAWSTQGGTEAFFGQGTRLTVV.

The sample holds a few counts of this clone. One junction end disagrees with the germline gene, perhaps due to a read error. CDR3 region: CASSYRTDMNMNAEAFF. The CDR3 region has the DNA TGTGCCAGCAGCTATAGGACTGACATGAATATGAACGCTGAAGCTTTCTTT. V usage is TRBV5-6 and J usage is TRBJ1-1, with unresolved D. The germline V gene encodes CDR1 SGHDT and CDR2 YYEEEE. The CDR3 runs to 17 residues.

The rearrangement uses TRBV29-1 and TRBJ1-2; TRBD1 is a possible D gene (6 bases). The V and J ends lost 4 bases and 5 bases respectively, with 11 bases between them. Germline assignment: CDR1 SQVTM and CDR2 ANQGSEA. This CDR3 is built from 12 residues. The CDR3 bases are TGCAGCGTTGGGCCCCAGGGGTATGGCTACACCTTC. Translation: CSVGPQGYGYTF.

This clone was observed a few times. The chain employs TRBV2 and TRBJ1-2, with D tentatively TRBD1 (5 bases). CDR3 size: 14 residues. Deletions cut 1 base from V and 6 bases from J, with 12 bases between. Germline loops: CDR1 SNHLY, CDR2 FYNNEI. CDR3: CASSEGRTTDGYTF. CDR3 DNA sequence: TGTGCCAGCAGTGAAGGGCGGACGACAGATGGCTACACCTTC.

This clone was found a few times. The CDR3 DNA sequence: TGTGCCAGCGGCAGGGGAACTAATGAAAAACTGTTTTTT. Its protein is CASGRGTNEKLFF. This rearrangement joins TRBV6-5 to TRBJ1-4; weak D call: TRBD1 (6 bases). The germline V gene has CDR1 MNHEY and CDR2 SVGAGI. Trimming cost V 8 bases and J 1 base, with 8 bases left between them. The CDR3 contains 13 residues.

CDR3 nucleotides: TGTGCCAGCAGCCTTCCCGTGACTAGCGGGAGGACCGAGCAGTACTTC. It translates to CASSLPVTSGRTEQYF. The chain combines TRBV4-2 with TRBJ2-7, with TRBD2 matching 13 bases. This CDR3 has 16 amino acids. Trimming took 4 bases from V and 6 from J; bases not matched to a gene: 9. Germline V gives CDR1 LGHNA, CDR2 YNFKEQ.

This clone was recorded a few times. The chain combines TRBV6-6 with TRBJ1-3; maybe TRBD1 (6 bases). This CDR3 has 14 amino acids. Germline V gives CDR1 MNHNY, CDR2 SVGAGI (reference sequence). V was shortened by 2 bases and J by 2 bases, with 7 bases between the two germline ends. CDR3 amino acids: CASSYGTTGNTIYF. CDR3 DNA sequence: TGTGCCAGCAGTTACGGGACAACTGGAAACACCATATATTTT.